The 2 T cell receptor beta chains presented below share a single source sample, sequenced in a study of T cells after posttransplantation cyclophosphamide. Measured with immunoSEQ multiplex PCR; TCRdb has only the in-frame clones, and not every one. Seen here are approximately 30,000 clones, about nine tenths observed once, and the top ten hold roughly 3.5%. The sample consisted of PBMCs. The source of these receptors is a man aged 45-60 years.

J is TRBJ2-2 and V is TRBV18, with 11 bases aligning to TRBD2. J lost 7 bases, V lost 0 bases, and 4 bases had no gene match. Germline V gene data show CDR1 as KGHSH and CDR2 as LQKENI. The CDR3 sequence is 16 residues long. CDR3 loop: CASSPPLAGGLGELFF. DNA for the CDR3: TGTGCCAGCTCACCACCTCTAGCGGGAGGACTCGGGGAGCTGTTTTTT.

CDR3 residues: CASRGVTDRQPQHF. Written as DNA, the CDR3 is TGTGCCAGCCGGGGGGTGACGGATCGTCAGCCCCAGCATTTT. The genes are TRBV19 and TRBJ1-5; possibly TRBD1 for D (5 bases). The V and J ends lost 9 bases and 6 bases respectively, with 18 bases between them. The CDR3 covers 14 residues. Germline V CDR1 and CDR2: LNHDA, SQIVND (reference sequence).